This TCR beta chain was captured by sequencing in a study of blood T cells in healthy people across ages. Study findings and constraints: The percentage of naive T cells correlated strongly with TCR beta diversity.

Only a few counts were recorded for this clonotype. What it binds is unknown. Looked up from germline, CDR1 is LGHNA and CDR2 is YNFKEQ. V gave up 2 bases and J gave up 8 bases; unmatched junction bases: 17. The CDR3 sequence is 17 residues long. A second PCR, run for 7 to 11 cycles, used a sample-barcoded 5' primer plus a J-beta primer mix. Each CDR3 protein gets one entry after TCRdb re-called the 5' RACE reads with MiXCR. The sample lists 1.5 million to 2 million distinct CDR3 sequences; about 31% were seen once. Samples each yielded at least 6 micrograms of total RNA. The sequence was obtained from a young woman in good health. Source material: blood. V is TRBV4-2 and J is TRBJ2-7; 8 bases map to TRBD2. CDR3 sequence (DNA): TGTGCCAGCAGCCAACCCGTAGCGGGGCCCCTCTTAGTCAAGCAGTACTTC. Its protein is CASSQPVAGPLLVKQYF.